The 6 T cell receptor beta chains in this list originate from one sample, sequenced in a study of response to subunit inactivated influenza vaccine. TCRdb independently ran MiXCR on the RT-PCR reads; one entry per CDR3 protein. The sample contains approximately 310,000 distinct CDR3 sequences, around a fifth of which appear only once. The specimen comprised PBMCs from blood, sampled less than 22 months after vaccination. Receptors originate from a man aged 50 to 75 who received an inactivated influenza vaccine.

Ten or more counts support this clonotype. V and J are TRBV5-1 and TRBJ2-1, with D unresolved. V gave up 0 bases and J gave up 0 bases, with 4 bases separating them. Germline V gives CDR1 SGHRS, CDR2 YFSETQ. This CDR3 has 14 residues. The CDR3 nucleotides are TGCGCCAGCAGCTTGGACGGCTCCTACAATGAGCAGTTCTTC. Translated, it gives CASSLDGSYNEQFF. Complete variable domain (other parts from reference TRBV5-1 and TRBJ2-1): KAGVTQTPRYLIKTRGQQVTLSCSPISGHRSVSWYQQTPGQGLQFLFEYFSETQRNKGNFPGRFSGRQFSNSRSEMNVSTLELGDSALYLCASSLDGSYNEQFFGPGTRLTVL.

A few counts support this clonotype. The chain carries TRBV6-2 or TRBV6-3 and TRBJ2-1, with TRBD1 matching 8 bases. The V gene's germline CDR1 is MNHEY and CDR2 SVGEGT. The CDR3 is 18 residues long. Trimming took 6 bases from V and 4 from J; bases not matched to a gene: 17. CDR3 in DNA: TGTGCCAGCAGACCCAAAACCGCGGACAGGGTGTATTACAATGAGCAGTTCTTC. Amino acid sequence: CASRPKTADRVYYNEQFF.

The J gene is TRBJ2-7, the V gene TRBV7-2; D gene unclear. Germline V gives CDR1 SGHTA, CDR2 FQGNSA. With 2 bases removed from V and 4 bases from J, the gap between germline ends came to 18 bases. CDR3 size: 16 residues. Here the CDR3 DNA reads TGTGCCAGCAGCTTACTTGGTCGGGCAGGCGTGTACGAGCAGTACTTC. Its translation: CASSLLGRAGVYEQYF.

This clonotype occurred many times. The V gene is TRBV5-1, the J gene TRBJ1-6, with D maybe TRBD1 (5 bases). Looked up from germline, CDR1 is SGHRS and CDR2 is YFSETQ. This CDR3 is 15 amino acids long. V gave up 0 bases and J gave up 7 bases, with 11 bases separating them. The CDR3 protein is CASSLGGEGNSPLHF. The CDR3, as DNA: TGCGCCAGCAGCTTGGGGGGGGAAGGCAATTCACCCCTCCACTTT.

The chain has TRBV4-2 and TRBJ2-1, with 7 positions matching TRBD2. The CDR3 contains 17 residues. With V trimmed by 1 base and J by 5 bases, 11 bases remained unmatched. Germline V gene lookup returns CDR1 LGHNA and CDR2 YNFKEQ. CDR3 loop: CASSQVPRLAEDNEQFF. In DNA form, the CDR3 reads TGTGCCAGCAGCCAAGTTCCGCGGCTAGCGGAAGACAATGAGCAGTTCTTC.

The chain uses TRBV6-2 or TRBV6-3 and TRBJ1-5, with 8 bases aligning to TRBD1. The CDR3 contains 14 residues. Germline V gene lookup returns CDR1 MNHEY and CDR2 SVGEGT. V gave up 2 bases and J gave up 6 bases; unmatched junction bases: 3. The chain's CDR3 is CASSYRTGFQPQHF. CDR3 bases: TGTGCCAGCAGTTACCGGACAGGGTTTCAGCCCCAGCATTTT.